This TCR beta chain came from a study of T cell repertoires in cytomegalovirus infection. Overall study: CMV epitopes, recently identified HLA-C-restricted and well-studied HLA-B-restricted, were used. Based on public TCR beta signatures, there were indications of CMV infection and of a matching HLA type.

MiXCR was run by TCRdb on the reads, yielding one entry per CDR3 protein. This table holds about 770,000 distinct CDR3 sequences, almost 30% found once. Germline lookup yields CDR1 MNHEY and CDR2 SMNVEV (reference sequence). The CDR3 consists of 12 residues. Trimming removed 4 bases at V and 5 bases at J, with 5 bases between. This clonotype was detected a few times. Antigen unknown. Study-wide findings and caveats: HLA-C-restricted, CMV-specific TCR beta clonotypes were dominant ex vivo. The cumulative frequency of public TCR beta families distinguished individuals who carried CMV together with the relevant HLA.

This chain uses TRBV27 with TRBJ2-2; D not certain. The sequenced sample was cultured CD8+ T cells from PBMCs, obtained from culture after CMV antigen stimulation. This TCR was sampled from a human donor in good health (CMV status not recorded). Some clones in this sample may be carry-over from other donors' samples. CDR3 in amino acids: CASSSWTGELFF. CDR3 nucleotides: TGTGCCAGCAGTTCGTGGACCGGGGAGCTGTTTTTT.